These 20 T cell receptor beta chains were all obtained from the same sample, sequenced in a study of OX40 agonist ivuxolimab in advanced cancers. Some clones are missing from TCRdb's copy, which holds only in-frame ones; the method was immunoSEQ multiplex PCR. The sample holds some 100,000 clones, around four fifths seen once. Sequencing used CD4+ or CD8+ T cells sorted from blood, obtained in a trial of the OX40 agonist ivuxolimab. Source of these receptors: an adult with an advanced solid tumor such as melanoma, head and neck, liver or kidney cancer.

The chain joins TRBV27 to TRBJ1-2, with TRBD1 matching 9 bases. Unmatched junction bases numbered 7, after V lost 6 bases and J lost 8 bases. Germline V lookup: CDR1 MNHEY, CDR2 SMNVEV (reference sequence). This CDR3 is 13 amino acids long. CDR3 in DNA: TGTGCCAGCAGAGATACAGGGGGCGACGGCTACACCTTC. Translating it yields CASRDTGGDGYTF.

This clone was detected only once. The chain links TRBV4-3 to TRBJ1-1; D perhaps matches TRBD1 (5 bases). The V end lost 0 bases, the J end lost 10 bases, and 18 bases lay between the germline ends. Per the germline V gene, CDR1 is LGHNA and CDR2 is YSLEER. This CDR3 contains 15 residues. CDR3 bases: TGCGCCAGCAGCCAAGATGCGGCGGCAGGGCTCCCAGCTTTCTTT. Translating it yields CASSQDAAAGLPAFF.

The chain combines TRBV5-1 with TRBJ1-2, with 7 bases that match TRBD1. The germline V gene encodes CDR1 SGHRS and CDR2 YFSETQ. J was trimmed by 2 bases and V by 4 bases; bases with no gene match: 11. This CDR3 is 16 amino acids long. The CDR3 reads CASSRGGTDENYGYTF. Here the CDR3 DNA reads TGCGCCAGCAGCCGGGGAGGGACAGACGAGAACTATGGCTACACCTTC. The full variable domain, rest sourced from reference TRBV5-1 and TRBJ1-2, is KAGVTQTPRYLIKTRGQQVTLSCSPISGHRSVSWYQQTPGQGLQFLFEYFSETQRNKGNFPGRFSGRQFSNSRSEMNVSTLELGDSALYLCASSRGGTDENYGYTFGSGTRLTVV.

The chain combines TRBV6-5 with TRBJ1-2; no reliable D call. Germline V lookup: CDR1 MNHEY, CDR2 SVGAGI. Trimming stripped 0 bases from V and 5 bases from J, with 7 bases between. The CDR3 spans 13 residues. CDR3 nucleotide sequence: TGTGCCAGCAGTTACTCGATCATTTATGGCTACACCTTC. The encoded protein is CASSYSIIYGYTF.

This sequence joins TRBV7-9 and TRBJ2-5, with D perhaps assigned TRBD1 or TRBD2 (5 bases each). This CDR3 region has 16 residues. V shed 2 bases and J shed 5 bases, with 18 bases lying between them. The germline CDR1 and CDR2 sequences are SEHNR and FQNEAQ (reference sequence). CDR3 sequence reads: CASSLWFRPGTETQYF. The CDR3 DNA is TGTGCCAGCAGCTTATGGTTCCGTCCAGGGACCGAGACCCAGTACTTC.

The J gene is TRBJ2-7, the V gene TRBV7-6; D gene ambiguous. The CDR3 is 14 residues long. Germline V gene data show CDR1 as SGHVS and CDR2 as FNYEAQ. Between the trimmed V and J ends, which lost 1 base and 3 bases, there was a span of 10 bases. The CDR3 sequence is CASSLETPGYEQYF. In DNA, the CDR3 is TGTGCCAGCAGCTTAGAGACGCCAGGCTACGAGCAGTACTTC. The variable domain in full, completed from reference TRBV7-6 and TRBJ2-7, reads GAGVSQSPRYKVTKRGQDVALRCDPISGHVSLYWYRQALGQGPEFLTYFNYEAQQDKSGLPNDRFSAERPEGSISTLTIQRTEQRDSAMYRCASSLETPGYEQYFGPGTRLTVT.

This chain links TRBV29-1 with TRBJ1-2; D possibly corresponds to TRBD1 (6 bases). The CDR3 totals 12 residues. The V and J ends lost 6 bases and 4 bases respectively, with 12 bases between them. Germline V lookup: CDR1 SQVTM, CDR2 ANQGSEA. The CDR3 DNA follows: TGCAGCGTAACCGGGACAATCTATGGCTACACCTTC. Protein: CSVTGTIYGYTF.

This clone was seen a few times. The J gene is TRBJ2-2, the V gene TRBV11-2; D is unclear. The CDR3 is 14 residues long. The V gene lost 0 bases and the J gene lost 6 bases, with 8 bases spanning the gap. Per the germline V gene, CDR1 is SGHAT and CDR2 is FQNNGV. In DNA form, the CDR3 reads TGTGCCAGCAGCTTAGACCGGGCCTCCGGGGAGCTGTTTTTT. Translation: CASSLDRASGELFF.

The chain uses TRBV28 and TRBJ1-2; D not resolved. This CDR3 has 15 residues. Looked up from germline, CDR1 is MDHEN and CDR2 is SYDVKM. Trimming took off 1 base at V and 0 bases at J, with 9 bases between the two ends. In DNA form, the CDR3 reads TGTGCCAGCAGTTTATTATTTCCCTCTAACTATGGCTACACCTTC. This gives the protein CASSLLFPSNYGYTF.

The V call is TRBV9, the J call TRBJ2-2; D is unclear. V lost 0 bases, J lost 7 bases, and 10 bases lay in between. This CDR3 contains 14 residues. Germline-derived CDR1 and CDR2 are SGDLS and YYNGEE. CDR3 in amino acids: CASSVAASIGELFF. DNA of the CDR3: TGTGCCAGCAGCGTAGCCGCCTCAATCGGGGAGCTGTTTTTT. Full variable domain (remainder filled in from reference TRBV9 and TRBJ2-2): DSGVTQTPKHLITATGQRVTLRCSPRSGDLSVYWYQQSLDQGLQFLIQYYNGEERAKGNILERFSAQQFPDLHSELNLSSLELGDSALYFCASSVAASIGELFFGEGSRLTVL.

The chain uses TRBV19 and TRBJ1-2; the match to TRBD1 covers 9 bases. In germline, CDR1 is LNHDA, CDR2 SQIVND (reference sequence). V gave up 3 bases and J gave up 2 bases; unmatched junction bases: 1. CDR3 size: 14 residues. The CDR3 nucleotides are TGTGCCAGTAGTATTGGGACAGGGAACTATGGCTACACCTTC. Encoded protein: CASSIGTGNYGYTF.

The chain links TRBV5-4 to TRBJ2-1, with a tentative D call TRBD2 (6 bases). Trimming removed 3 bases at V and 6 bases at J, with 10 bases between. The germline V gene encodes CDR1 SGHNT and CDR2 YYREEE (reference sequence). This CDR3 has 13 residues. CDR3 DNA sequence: TGTGCCAGCAGCTGGCGGGGTTCCAATGAGCAGTTCTTC. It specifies CASSWRGSNEQFF.

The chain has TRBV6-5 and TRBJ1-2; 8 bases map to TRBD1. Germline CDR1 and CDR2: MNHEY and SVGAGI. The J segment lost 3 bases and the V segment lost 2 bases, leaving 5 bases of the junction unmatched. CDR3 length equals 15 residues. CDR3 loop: CASSYGQGGHYGYTF. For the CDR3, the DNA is TGTGCCAGCAGTTACGGACAGGGAGGGCACTATGGCTACACCTTC.

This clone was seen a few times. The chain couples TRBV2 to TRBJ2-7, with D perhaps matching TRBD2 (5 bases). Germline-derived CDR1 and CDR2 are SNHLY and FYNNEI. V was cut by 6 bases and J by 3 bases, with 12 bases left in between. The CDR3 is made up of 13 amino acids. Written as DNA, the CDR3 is TGTGCCAGCAGGGAAACTGGAGGCTACGAGCAGTACTTC. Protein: CASRETGGYEQYF. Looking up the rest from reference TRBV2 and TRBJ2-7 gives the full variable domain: EPEVTQTPSHQVTQMGQEVILRCVPISNHLYFYWYRQILGQKVEFLVSFYNNEISEKSEIFDDQFSVERPDGSNFTLKIRSTKLEDSAMYFCASRETGGYEQYFGPGTRLTVT.

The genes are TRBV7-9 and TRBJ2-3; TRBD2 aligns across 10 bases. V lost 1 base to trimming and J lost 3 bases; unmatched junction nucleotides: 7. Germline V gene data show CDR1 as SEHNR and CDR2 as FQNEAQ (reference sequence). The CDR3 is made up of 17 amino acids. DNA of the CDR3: TGTGCCAGCAGCTTAGGGGCTCTAGCGGGGGCGACAGATACGCAGTATTTT. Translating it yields CASSLGALAGATDTQYF. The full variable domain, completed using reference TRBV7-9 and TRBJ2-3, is DTGVSQNPRHKITKRGQNVTFRCDPISEHNRLYWYRQTLGQGPEFLTYFQNEAQLEKSRLLSDRFSAERPKGSFSTLEIQRTEQGDSAMYLCASSLGALAGATDTQYFGPGTRLTVL.

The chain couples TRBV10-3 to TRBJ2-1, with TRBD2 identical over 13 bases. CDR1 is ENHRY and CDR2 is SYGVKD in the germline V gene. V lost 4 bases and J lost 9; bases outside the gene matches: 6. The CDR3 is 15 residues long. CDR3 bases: TGTGCCATCAGTGGAACTAGCGGGGGGGGAAGTGAGCAGTTCTTC. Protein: CAISGTSGGGSEQFF.

The CDR3 DNA sequence: TGCGCCAGCAGCTTCGGAGCTACCACAGATACGCAGTATTTT. Its translation: CASSFGATTDTQYF. The chain recombines TRBV5-1 with TRBJ2-3; no firm D call. The CDR3 runs 14 residues. Germline lookup yields CDR1 SGHRS and CDR2 YFSETQ. Deletions cut 2 bases from V and 2 bases from J, with 9 bases between.

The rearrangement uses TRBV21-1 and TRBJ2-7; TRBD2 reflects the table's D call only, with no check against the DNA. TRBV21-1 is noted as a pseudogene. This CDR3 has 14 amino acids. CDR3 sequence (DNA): TGTGCCAGCAGCAAAAAGAGGGCAGGCTACGAGCAGTACGTC. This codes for CASSKKRAGYEQYV.

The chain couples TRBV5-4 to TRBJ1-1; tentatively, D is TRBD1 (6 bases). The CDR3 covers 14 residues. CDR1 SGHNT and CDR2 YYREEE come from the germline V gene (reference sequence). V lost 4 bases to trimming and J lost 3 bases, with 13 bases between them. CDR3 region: CASSPGQPYTEAFF. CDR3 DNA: TGTGCCAGCAGCCCAGGACAGCCCTACACTGAAGCTTTCTTT. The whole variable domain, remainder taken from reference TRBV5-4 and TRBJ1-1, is ETGVTQSPTHLIKTRGQQVTLRCSSQSGHNTVSWYQQALGQGPQFIFQYYREEENGRGNFPPRFSGLQFPNYSSELNVNALELDDSALYLCASSPGQPYTEAFFGQGTRLTVV.

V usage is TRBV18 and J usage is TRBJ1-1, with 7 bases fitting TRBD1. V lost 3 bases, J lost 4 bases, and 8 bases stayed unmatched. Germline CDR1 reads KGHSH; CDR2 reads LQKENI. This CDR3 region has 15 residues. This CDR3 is CASSPRGVGPTEAFF. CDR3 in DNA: TGTGCCAGCTCACCCAGGGGGGTCGGACCCACTGAAGCTTTCTTT.